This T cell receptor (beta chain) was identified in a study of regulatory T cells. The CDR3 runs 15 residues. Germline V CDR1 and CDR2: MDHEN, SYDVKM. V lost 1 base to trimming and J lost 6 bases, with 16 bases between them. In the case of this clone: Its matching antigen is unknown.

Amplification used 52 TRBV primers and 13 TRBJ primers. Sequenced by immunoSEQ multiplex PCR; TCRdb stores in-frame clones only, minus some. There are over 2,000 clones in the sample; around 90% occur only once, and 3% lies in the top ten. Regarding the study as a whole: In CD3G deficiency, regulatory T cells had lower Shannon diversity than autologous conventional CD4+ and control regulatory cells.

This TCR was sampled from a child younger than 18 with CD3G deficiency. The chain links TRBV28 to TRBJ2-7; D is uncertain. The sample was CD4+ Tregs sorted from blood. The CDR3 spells CASSLYPLSTGEQYF. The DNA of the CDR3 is TGTGCCAGCAGTTTATACCCTCTTTCAACGGGCGAGCAGTACTTC.